A selection of T cell receptor beta chains follows, all from one sample in a study of neurological immune-mediated disorders. TCRdb fed the 5' RACE reads into MiXCR, producing one record per CDR3 protein. The sample holds tens of thousands of distinct CDR3 sequences, around 2% seen once. The sample was PBMCs. Source of these receptors: a middle-aged woman with multiple sclerosis. The CDR3 runs from the conserved cysteine through the conserved F or W. Each record gives: V gene, J gene, D gene, clone size, CDR3 protein, CDR3 DNA. The D gene is left open where the match is weak. The size of a clone is reported for some rows only, either as once, few or many, or as a class for expanded clones.

>TRBV12-3/TRBV12-4|TRBJ1-2|TRBD1|many
CASSTRDRGNYGYTF
TGTGCCAGCAGTACTCGGGACAGGGGAAACTATGGCTACACCTTC
>TRBV5-6|TRBJ2-1|-|many
CASSLVGGDYNEQFF
TGTGCCAGCAGCTTGGTGGGGGGCGACTACAATGAGCAGTTCTTC
>TRBV6-5|TRBJ1-1|-|many
CASSRIQRNTEAFF
TGTGCCAGCAGTAGAATTCAGAGAAACACTGAAGCTTTCTTT
>TRBV5-1|TRBJ2-1|-|few
CASSLDWGSYNEQFF
TGCGCCAGCAGCTTGGATTGGGGTTCCTACAATGAGCAGTTCTTC
>TRBV28|TRBJ1-2|-|many
CASSLGGGHYGYTF
TGTGCCAGCAGTTTAGGTGGCGGGCACTATGGCTACACCTTC
>TRBV6-6|TRBJ1-2|-|many
CASSSDIQYGYTF
TGTGCCAGCAGCTCTGACATCCAATATGGCTACACCTTC
>TRBV5-1|TRBJ2-2|-|many
CASSTGPPNTGELFF
TGCGCCAGCAGCACTGGACCACCGAACACCGGGGAGCTGTTTTTT
>TRBV10-2|TRBJ1-5|-|many
CASMGGGTQPQHF
TGCGCCAGCATGGGGGGGGGCACTCAGCCCCAGCATTTT
>TRBV5-1|TRBJ2-4|-|many
CASSSSPGSIQYF
TGCGCCAGCAGCTCGTCCCCCGGGAGCATTCAGTACTTC
>TRBV20-1|TRBJ2-2|-|many
CSARDSAKARTGELFF
TGCAGTGCTAGAGATTCGGCTAAAGCTCGTACCGGGGAGCTGTTTTTT
>TRBV20-1|TRBJ1-1|-|many
CSAIRGTRTEAFF
TGCAGTGCTATTAGGGGCACTCGCACTGAAGCTTTCTTT
>TRBV5-1|TRBJ2-1|-|many
CASSLGGDPYNEQFF
TGCGCCAGCAGCTTGGGCGGGGACCCCTACAATGAGCAGTTCTTC
>TRBV20-1|TRBJ2-3|TRBD2|many
CSADPSSGGPDTQYF
TGCAGTGCTGATCCATCCAGCGGGGGCCCAGATACGCAGTATTTT
>TRBV5-1|TRBJ2-1|TRBD2|many
CASRLAGGTNEQFF
TGCGCCAGCAGACTAGCGGGGGGGACCAATGAGCAGTTCTTC
>TRBV29-1|TRBJ1-2|-|many
CSVGTYYGYTF
TGCAGCGTCGGGACTTACTATGGCTACACCTTC
>TRBV6-2/TRBV6-3|TRBJ2-7|-|many
CASLTGGASSYEQYF
TGTGCCAGCCTAACCGGAGGGGCCTCCTCCTACGAGCAGTACTTC
>TRBV9|TRBJ2-3|-|many
CASSVSGSTDTQYF
TGTGCCAGCAGCGTTTCGGGGAGCACAGATACGCAGTATTTT
>TRBV5-4|TRBJ1-2|TRBD1|many
CASSLGQGRLPSYGYTF
TGTGCCAGCAGCTTAGGACAGGGTCGCCTACCTAGCTATGGCTACACCTTC
>TRBV5-1|TRBJ2-3|-|-
CASSLVQILDTQYF
TGCGCCAGCAGCTTGGTTCAGATTTTGGATACGCAGTATTTT
>TRBV5-1|TRBJ2-3|-|many
CASSPAAVEPTDTQYF
TGCGCCAGCAGCCCGGCGGCTGTTGAGCCCACAGATACGCAGTATTTT
>TRBV28|TRBJ2-7|-|many
CASSLWSFGEQYF
TGTGCCAGCAGTTTGTGGAGCTTCGGCGAGCAGTACTTC
>TRBV2|TRBJ1-5|-|many
CASSELGGEGSNQPQHF
TGTGCCAGCAGTGAACTAGGGGGAGAGGGTAGCAATCAGCCCCAGCATTTT
>TRBV6-6|TRBJ1-4|TRBD1|many
CASRLQGAIEKLFF
TGTGCCAGCCGCCTACAGGGGGCGATTGAAAAACTGTTTTTT
>TRBV5-1|TRBJ2-1|-|many
CASSLSNEQFF
TGCGCCAGCAGCTTGAGCAATGAGCAGTTCTTC
>TRBV6-5|TRBJ1-1|-|many
CASSYSSGRAFF
TGTGCCAGCAGTTACTCTTCTGGGAGAGCTTTCTTT
>TRBV18|TRBJ2-2|TRBD1|many
CASFPGQPNTGELFF
TGTGCCAGCTTCCCGGGACAGCCTAACACCGGGGAGCTGTTTTTT
>TRBV9|TRBJ1-1|TRBD1|many
CASSVPQTGYDTEAFF
TGTGCCAGCAGCGTACCACAGACAGGGTACGACACTGAAGCTTTCTTT
>TRBV5-1|TRBJ2-7|TRBD2|many
CASSLNGGAFYEQYF
TGCGCCAGCAGCTTAAACGGGGGGGCCTTCTACGAGCAGTACTTC
>TRBV5-1|TRBJ2-3|TRBD2|many
CASSLAPAGVGTDTQYF
TGCGCCAGCAGCTTGGCCCCCGCGGGGGTCGGCACAGATACGCAGTATTTT
>TRBV7-8|TRBJ1-2|TRBD1|medium-sized
CASSPTGQTYGYTF
TGTGCCAGCAGCCCTACGGGACAGACCTATGGCTACACCTTC
>TRBV5-1|TRBJ2-3|TRBD2|many
CASSFEAGLAFTDTQYF
TGCGCCAGCAGCTTCGAGGCGGGACTAGCCTTCACAGATACGCAGTATTTT
>TRBV5-1|TRBJ1-1|-|many
CASSFEEEDTEAFF
TGCGCCAGCAGCTTTGAGGAGGAAGACACTGAAGCTTTCTTT
>TRBV5-1|TRBJ2-2|-|many
CASSFSPGVITGELFF
TGCGCCAGCAGCTTTAGTCCAGGGGTTATCACCGGGGAGCTGTTTTTT
>TRBV20-1|TRBJ2-5|TRBD1|many
CSARAGQGGRETQYF
TGCAGTGCTAGAGCTGGACAGGGCGGGCGGGAGACCCAGTACTTC
>TRBV4-1|TRBJ2-7|-|many
CASSQWVSIGPSYEQYF
TGCGCCAGCAGCCAATGGGTCTCCATTGGACCTTCCTACGAGCAGTACTTC
>TRBV5-1|TRBJ2-2|-|many
CASSFTQVAGELFF
TGCGCCAGCAGCTTTACGCAGGTCGCTGGGGAGCTGTTTTTT
>TRBV5-1|TRBJ2-3|TRBD1|many
CASSPGEGAGADTQYF
TGCGCCAGCAGCCCAGGAGAGGGGGCCGGAGCAGATACGCAGTATTTT
>TRBV5-1|TRBJ2-4|-|many
CASSFPGENIQYF
TGCGCCAGCAGCTTCCCGGGGGAAAACATTCAGTACTTC
>TRBV12-3/TRBV12-4|TRBJ1-1|TRBD1|many
CASRDRGSSTEAFF
TGTGCCAGCAGGGACAGGGGGTCGAGCACTGAAGCTTTCTTT
>TRBV5-1|TRBJ2-1|-|many
CASTSRGYNEQFF
TGCGCCAGCACCAGTCGCGGCTACAATGAGCAGTTCTTC
>TRBV5-1|TRBJ2-7|-|many
CASSLGRGSYEQYF
TGCGCCAGCAGCTTGGGTCGGGGGTCCTACGAGCAGTACTTC
>TRBV20-1|TRBJ2-2|TRBD1|many
CSARSGTGWTGELFF
TGCAGTGCTAGATCCGGGACAGGGTGGACCGGGGAGCTGTTTTTT
>TRBV20-1|TRBJ2-3|-|many
CSARDAAGIWDTQYF
TGCAGTGCTAGAGATGCGGCGGGGATTTGGGATACGCAGTATTTT
>TRBV5-1|TRBJ1-2|TRBD1|many
CASSERGTALYGYTF
TGCGCCAGCAGCGAGCGCGGGACAGCTCTTTATGGCTACACCTTC
>TRBV4-1|TRBJ2-1|-|many
CASSQTGFNEQFF
TGCGCCAGCAGCCAAACAGGGTTCAATGAGCAGTTCTTC
>TRBV2|TRBJ2-5|-|medium-sized
CASKNSWGEETQYF
TGTGCCAGCAAGAATTCTTGGGGGGAAGAGACCCAGTACTTC
>TRBV7-2|TRBJ2-1|TRBD1|many
CASSPDRGPYNEQFF
TGTGCCAGCAGCCCGGACAGGGGGCCCTACAATGAGCAGTTCTTC
>TRBV11-2|TRBJ2-3|-|many
CASRLMAREDTQYF
TGTGCCAGCAGACTAATGGCCCGGGAAGATACGCAGTATTTT
>TRBV5-1|TRBJ2-1|TRBD2|many
CASSIAGGDNEQFF
TGCGCCAGCAGCATAGCGGGGGGGGACAATGAGCAGTTCTTC
>TRBV4-2|TRBJ1-1|-|many
CASSQEVSGNTEAFF
TGTGCCAGCAGCCAAGAGGTATCCGGGAACACTGAAGCTTTCTTT